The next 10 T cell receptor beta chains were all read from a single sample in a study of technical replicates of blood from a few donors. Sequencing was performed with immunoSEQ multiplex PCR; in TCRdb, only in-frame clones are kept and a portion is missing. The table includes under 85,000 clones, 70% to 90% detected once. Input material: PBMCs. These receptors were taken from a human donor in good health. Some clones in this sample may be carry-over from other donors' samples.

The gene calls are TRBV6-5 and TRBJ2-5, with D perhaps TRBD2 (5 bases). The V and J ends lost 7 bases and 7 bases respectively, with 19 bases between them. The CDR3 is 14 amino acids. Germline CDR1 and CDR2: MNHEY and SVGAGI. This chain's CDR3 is CASKGEYDERTQYF. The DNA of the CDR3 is TGTGCCAGCAAGGGAGAGTACGACGAGAGGACCCAGTACTTC.

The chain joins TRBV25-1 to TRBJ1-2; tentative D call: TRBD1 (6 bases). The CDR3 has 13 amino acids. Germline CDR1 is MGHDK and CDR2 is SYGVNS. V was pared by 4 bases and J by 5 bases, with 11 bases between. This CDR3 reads CASSVPGEYGYTF. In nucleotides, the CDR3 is TGTGCCAGCAGTGTACCAGGGGAATATGGCTACACCTTC.

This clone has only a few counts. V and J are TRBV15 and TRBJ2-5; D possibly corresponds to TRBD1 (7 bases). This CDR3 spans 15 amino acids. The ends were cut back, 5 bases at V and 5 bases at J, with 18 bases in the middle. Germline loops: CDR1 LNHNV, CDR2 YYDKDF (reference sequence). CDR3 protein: CATSALGGAGETQYF. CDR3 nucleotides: TGTGCCACCAGCGCACTAGGGGGCGCGGGGGAGACCCAGTACTTC. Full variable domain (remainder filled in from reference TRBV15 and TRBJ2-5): DAMVIQNPRYQVTQFGKPVTLSCSQTLNHNVMYWYQQKSSQAPKLLFHYYDKDFNNEADTPDNFQSRRPNTSFCFLDIRSPGLGDTAMYLCATSALGGAGETQYFGPGTRLLVL.

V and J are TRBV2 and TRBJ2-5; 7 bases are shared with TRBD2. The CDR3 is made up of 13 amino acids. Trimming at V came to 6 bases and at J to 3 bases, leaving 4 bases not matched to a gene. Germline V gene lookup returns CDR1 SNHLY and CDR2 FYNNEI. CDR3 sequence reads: CASSPTSEETQYF. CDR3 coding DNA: TGTGCCAGCAGCCCTACTAGCGAAGAGACCCAGTACTTC.

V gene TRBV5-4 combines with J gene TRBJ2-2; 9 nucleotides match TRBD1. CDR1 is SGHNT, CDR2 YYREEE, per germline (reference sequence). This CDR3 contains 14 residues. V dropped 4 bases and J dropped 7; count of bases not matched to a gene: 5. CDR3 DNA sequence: TGTGCCAGCAGCGGGACAGGGTTTGACGGGGAGCTGTTTTTT. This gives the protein CASSGTGFDGELFF.

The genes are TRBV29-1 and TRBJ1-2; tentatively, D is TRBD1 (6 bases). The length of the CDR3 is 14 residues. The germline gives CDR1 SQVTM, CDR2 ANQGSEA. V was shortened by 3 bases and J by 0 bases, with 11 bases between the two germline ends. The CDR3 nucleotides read TGCAGCGTTGACGCCAGGGGAACTAACTATGGCTACACCTTC. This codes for CSVDARGTNYGYTF. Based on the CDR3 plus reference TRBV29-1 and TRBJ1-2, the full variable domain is SAVISQKPSRDICQRGTSLTIQCQVDSQVTMMFWYRQQPGQSLTLIATANQGSEATYESGFVIDKFPISRPNLTFSTLTVSNMSPEDSSIYLCSVDARGTNYGYTFGSGTRLTVV.

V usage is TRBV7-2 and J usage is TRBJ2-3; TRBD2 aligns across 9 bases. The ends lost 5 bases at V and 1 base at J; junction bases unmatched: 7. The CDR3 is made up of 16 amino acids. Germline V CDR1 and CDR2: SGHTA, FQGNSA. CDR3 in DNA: TGTGCCAGCAGCCCGCAGCGGGGGGTACGCACAGATACGCAGTATTTT. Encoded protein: CASSPQRGVRTDTQYF.

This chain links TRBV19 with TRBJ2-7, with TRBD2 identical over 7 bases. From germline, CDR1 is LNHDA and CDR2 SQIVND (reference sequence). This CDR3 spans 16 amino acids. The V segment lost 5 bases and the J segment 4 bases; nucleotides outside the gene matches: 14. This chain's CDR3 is CASSPGRGGRLYEQYF. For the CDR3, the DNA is TGTGCCAGTAGTCCAGGTAGAGGCGGGAGACTTTACGAGCAGTACTTC.

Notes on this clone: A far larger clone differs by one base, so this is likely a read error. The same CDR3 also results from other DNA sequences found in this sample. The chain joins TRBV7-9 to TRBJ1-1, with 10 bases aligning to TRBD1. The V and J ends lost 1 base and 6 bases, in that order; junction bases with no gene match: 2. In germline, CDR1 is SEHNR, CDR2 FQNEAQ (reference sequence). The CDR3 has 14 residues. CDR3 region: CASSLGTGGAEAFF. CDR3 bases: TGTGCCAGCAGCTTAGGGACAGGGGGTGCTGAAGCTTTCTTT.

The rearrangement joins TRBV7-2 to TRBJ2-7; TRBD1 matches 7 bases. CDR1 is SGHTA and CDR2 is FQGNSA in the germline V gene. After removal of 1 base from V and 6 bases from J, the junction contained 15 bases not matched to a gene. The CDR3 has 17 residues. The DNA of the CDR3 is TGTGCCAGCAGCTTAGAGGGATACAGGGGCCTAGTTGGCGAGCAGTACTTC. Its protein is CASSLEGYRGLVGEQYF.